Sequencing of this T cell receptor beta chain was carried out in a study of blood T cells in healthy people across ages. Study-wide results and limits: Underestimates were what the diversity estimates from one million T cells were considered to be. TCR beta diversity per million T cells fell roughly linearly with age. It was the long-lived donors that had more naive CD4+ cells and higher diversity than aged donors.

Germline CDR1 and CDR2: MNHEY and SVGAGI. The CDR3 extends over 16 amino acids. With respect to this clonotype: As yet, its antigen is unknown.

It was with a sample-barcoded 5' primer and a J-beta primer mix that a second PCR of about 6 to 11 cycles was run. CDR3-containing paired-end reads numbered at least 3 million in each sample. In TCRdb, the 5' RACE reads were re-called with MiXCR into one record per CDR3 protein. This table has 1.5 million to 2 million distinct CDR3 sequences, less than 50% appearing once. The sample was blood. The genes are TRBV6-5 and TRBJ2-4; 8 bases line up with TRBD1. The DNA end is a closer match to TRBJ2-5, so the J assignment may be wrong. This clonotype originated in a woman aged 40 to 50 in good health. This CDR3 reads CASSYSERTGKETQYF. The CDR3 DNA reads as TGTGCCAGCAGTTACTCGGAGAGGACAGGGAAGGAGACCCAGTACTTC.